This T cell receptor beta chain was captured in a study of tumor-infiltrating lymphocytes in primary liver carcinoma. Background on the study: Each of the samples returned roughly 3.5 to 8 million productive TCRbeta reads (a yield similar across tissue types).

A remark on this clonotype: No antigen is known for it.

TCR beta cDNA came from about 0.55 ug total RNA, primed with a constant-region primer. Three nested multiplex PCR rounds, a slightly modified ARM-PCR, produced the libraries for TCR beta. TCRdb called the multiplex PCR reads again in MiXCR, with one record for every CDR3 protein. The top ten hold approximately 21% of the sample, which has roughly 100,000 distinct CDR3 sequences, approximately 78% seen once. RNA and DNA were co-extracted from about 20-30 mg of unsorted bulk tissue. Study-wide results and caveats: Tumors had a significantly higher top-250-clone fraction than blood (p = 0.039).

Material for sequencing was liver tumor tissue from sampling region 3. The subset was: tumor region T3, left-lateral pole. This receptor was obtained from a man aged 40-49 years with primary liver carcinoma and hepatitis B virus infection.

The CDR3 sequence is CASSFLIEEWVLAGERVNEQFF. For the CDR3, the DNA is TGTGCCAGCAGTTTCCTGATTGAGGAGTGGGTTCTAGCGGGAGAAAGGGTCAACGAGCAGTTCTTC. The rearrangement joins TRBV6-2 or TRBV6-3 to TRBJ2-1, with TRBD2 matching 10 bases. V trimming: 4 bases; J trimming: 10 bases; junction bases outside the gene matches: 31. From germline, CDR1 is MNHEY and CDR2 SVGEGT. This CDR3 spans 22 amino acids.